This is a list of T cell receptor beta chains from one sample in a study of blood T cell repertoires in COVID-19. Assay: immunoSEQ multiplex PCR; the TCRdb copy retains only in-frame clones and omits some. The sample includes fewer than 40,000 clones, about 90% of them seen just once. The source material was peripheral blood. The receptors originated from a man between 60 and 75 years old with active COVID-19. CDR3s include the opening cysteine and the closing phenylalanine or tryptophan. The D gene is left open where the match is weak. Size tells how often a clone was seen (once, few, many) or the class of an expanded clone, and some rows leave it out.

D gene	V gene	J gene	clone size	CDR3 protein	CDR3 DNA
TRBD1	TRBV3-1/TRBV3-2	TRBJ2-7	few	CASRLTDRGEQYF	TGTGCCAGCAGGCTAACAGACAGGGGCGAGCAGTACTTC
TRBD2	TRBV28	TRBJ2-1	-	CASSRGLAEIPYSCNEQFF	TGTGCCAGCAGCCGAGGCCTAGCGGAAATACCCTACTCCTGCAATGAGCAGTTCTTC
TRBD2	TRBV27	TRBJ2-1	-	CASSLLGTSGSSYNEQFF	TGTGCCAGCAGTTTACTAGGGACTAGCGGAAGCTCCTACAATGAGCAGTTCTTC
-	TRBV12-3/TRBV12-4	TRBJ1-1	-	CASRAPVNTEAFF	TGTGCCAGCAGGGCCCCAGTGAACACTGAAGCTTTCTTT
TRBD2	TRBV7-3	TRBJ2-3	-	CASSLSTSLAGDTDTQYF	TGTGCCAGCAGCTTAAGTACTTCACTAGCGGGGGACACAGATACGCAGTATTTT
TRBD1	TRBV24-1	TRBJ1-1	once	CATSDNRGTEAFF	TGTGCCACCAGTGACAACAGGGGTACTGAAGCTTTCTTT
-	TRBV19	TRBJ2-5	-	CASSIRAGEETQYF	TGTGCCAGTAGTATCCGAGCGGGTGAAGAGACCCAGTACTTC
TRBD2	TRBV28	TRBJ2-2	-	CASSPYGSSGRGTNTGELFF	TGTGCCAGCAGCCCATATGGTTCTAGCGGGAGGGGAACGAACACCGGGGAGCTGTTTTTT
-	TRBV23-1	TRBJ2-5	-	CASSQWSGRETQYF	TGCGCCAGCAGTCAGTGGTCTGGGCGAGAGACCCAGTACTTC
-	TRBV15	TRBJ2-2	-	CATSRRVGGNTGELFF	TGTGCCACCAGCAGAAGGGTCGGGGGGAACACCGGGGAGCTGTTTTTT
TRBD1	TRBV11-2	TRBJ1-4	-	CASSFGQGVKEKLFF	TGTGCCAGCAGCTTTGGGCAGGGGGTCAAAGAAAAACTGTTTTTT
-	TRBV6-5	TRBJ2-3	-	CASKQQTLGTDTQYF	TGTGCCAGCAAGCAGCAAACCCTAGGCACAGATACGCAGTATTTT
-	TRBV6-1	TRBJ2-3	few	CASSGGHGLSSTDTQYF	TGTGCCAGCAGTGGCGGACATGGCCTCTCTAGCACAGATACGCAGTATTTT
-	TRBV19	TRBJ2-1	-	CASSPKSRLHEQFF	TGTGCCAGTAGTCCCAAGTCCCGACTACATGAGCAGTTCTTC
-	TRBV5-4	TRBJ2-2	-	CASSLGGHTGELFF	TGTGCCAGCAGCTTAGGGGGACACACCGGGGAGCTGTTTTTT
-	TRBV11-2	TRBJ2-4	-	CASSLIGGGSAGKNIQYF	TGTGCCAGCAGCTTGATCGGGGGCGGGAGCGCTGGCAAAAACATTCAGTACTTC
TRBD2	TRBV3-1/TRBV3-2	TRBJ2-7	-	CASSQDFASGYEEQYF	TGTGCCAGCAGCCAAGATTTTGCTAGCGGGTACGAAGAGCAGTACTTC
TRBD2	TRBV15	TRBJ2-1	few	CATSTRETSGREQFF	TGTGCCACCAGCACGAGGGAGACTAGCGGGCGGGAGCAGTTCTTC
-	TRBV7-2	TRBJ2-1	-	CASSLAGVEYNEQFF	TGTGCCAGCAGCTTAGCGGGAGTGGAGTACAATGAGCAGTTCTTC